Each of the 11 T cell receptor beta chains below was sequenced from the same sample in a study of response to subunit inactivated influenza vaccine. TCRdb re-derived calls from the RT-PCR reads in MiXCR, one entry per CDR3 protein. In the table there are hundreds of thousands of distinct CDR3 sequences, about 14% of which are singletons. The sample consisted of PBMCs from blood, taken 14 to 15 days before vaccination. The source of these receptors is a man aged 50 to 59 who received an inactivated influenza vaccine.

J is TRBJ1-5 and V is TRBV15; perhaps TRBD1 as D (5 bases). Trimming removed 0 bases from V and 8 bases from J, with 11 bases in between. Germline V gene sequence: CDR1 LNHNV, CDR2 YYDKDF (reference sequence). The CDR3 covers 14 residues. The CDR3 protein is CATSRDRGEKPQHF. CDR3 nucleotides: TGTGCCACCAGCAGAGATCGAGGGGAGAAGCCCCAGCATTTT. Supplemented by reference TRBV15 and TRBJ1-5, the full variable domain reads DAMVIQNPRYQVTQFGKPVTLSCSQTLNHNVMYWYQQKSSQAPKLLFHYYDKDFNNEADTPDNFQSRRPNTSFCFLDIRSPGLGDTAMYLCATSRDRGEKPQHFGDGTRLSIL.

The CDR3, as DNA: TGCAGCGTCCAGGGGCTGGTCGACGAGCAGTACTTC. Amino acids: CSVQGLVDEQYF. This chain links TRBV29-1 with TRBJ2-7, with TRBD1 as a possible D gene (6 bases). CDR1 SQVTM and CDR2 ANQGSEA come from the germline V gene. V lost 6 bases to trimming and J lost 5 bases, with 14 bases between them. There are 12 residues in the CDR3.

This clonotype was seen repeatedly, ten times or more. The V call is TRBV12-3 or TRBV12-4, the J call TRBJ1-5; D not certain. This CDR3 has 13 residues. The V end was cut by 3 bases, the J end by 8 bases, with 11 bases between. CDR3 amino acids: CASSLTRSEPQHF. CDR3 in DNA: TGTGCCAGCAGTTTGACGCGTTCGGAGCCCCAGCATTTT.

The V gene is TRBV9, the J gene TRBJ2-2, with 8 bases fitting TRBD1. This CDR3 comprises 15 residues. Trimming took 7 bases from V and 3 from J; bases not matched to a gene: 8. Germline-derived CDR1 and CDR2 are SGDLS and YYNGEE. CDR3 sequence: CASRLGQGDTGELFF. The CDR3 DNA sequence: TGTGCCAGCCGCCTCGGACAGGGTGACACCGGGGAGCTGTTTTTT.

The chain combines TRBV12-3 or TRBV12-4 with TRBJ1-2; D is uncertain. The CDR3 has 13 residues. V was shortened by 7 bases and J by 4 bases, with 13 bases between the two germline ends. Here the CDR3 reads CASTERGSYGYTF. The CDR3 region has the DNA TGTGCCAGCACCGAACGGGGTAGCTATGGCTACACCTTC.

This clonotype showed up just a few times. The chain uses TRBV20-1 and TRBJ2-7; D is unclear. Germline CDR1 reads DFQATT; CDR2 reads SNEGSKA (reference sequence). The CDR3 runs to 11 residues. V shed 4 bases and J shed 4 bases, with 8 bases lying between them. The chain's CDR3 is CSATPGYEQYF. Written as DNA, the CDR3 is TGCAGTGCTACCCCCGGGTACGAGCAGTACTTC.

V gene TRBV12-3 or TRBV12-4 combines with J gene TRBJ2-5; TRBD2 matches 7 bases. The ends lost 6 bases at V and 0 bases at J; junction bases unmatched: 1. The CDR3 is made up of 13 amino acids. CDR3 DNA sequence: TGTGCCAGCAGGCGGGGGAACCAAGAGACCCAGTACTTC. Encoded protein: CASRRGNQETQYF.

The V and J genes are TRBV7-9 and TRBJ1-1; D call uncertain. The CDR3 is 15 residues long. Trimming pared 11 bases from V and 0 bases from J, leaving 19 bases between. Germline V gene lookup returns CDR1 SEHNR and CDR2 FQNEAQ (reference sequence). The CDR3 bases are TGTGCCGTCAGATCTGTAGCAACCCTGAACACTGAAGCTTTCTTT. Translated: CAVRSVATLNTEAFF.

The V and J genes are TRBV5-1 and TRBJ1-2, with D possibly TRBD1 on 6 matching bases. V lost 6 bases to trimming and J lost 2 bases, with 17 bases between them. Germline CDR1 is SGHRS and CDR2 is YFSETQ. CDR3 length: 15 amino acids. CDR3 bases: TGCGCCAGCACCCTGGGATCCGGGACAAACTATGGCTACACCTTC. Translating gives CASTLGSGTNYGYTF.

The sample holds a few counts of this clonotype. The chain combines TRBV19 with TRBJ2-3, with TRBD2 identical over 7 bases. The V gene end was trimmed by 4 bases and the J gene end by 4 bases; junction bases not matched to a gene: 5. The V gene's germline CDR1 is LNHDA and CDR2 SQIVND (reference sequence). The CDR3 has 14 residues. The CDR3 bases are TGTGCCAGTAGTAGACGAGGACTAGCAGATACGCAGTATTTT. Amino acids: CASSRRGLADTQYF.

This clonotype has a count of ten or more. The chain combines TRBV24-1 with TRBJ2-3; D tentatively fits TRBD1 or TRBD2 (6 bases each). V was shortened by 4 bases and J by 4 bases, with 14 bases between the two germline ends. CDR1 and CDR2 (germline): KGHDR, SFDVKD. This CDR3 contains 15 residues. The CDR3 reads CATSDPSGAPDTQYF. The CDR3 DNA reads as TGTGCCACCAGTGACCCCTCGGGGGCCCCAGATACGCAGTATTTT.